Here is one T cell receptor beta chain with its context. Its antigen is not identified. Each sorted subset replicate got 200 ng genomic DNA, about 33,000 genomes. The repertoire was sequenced with immunoSEQ multiplex PCR; TCRdb's copy has only in-frame clones and lacks some. The repertoire includes some 2,000,000 clones, about 95% of them detected once, and roughly 1% sits in the top ten. Terminally differentiated effector memory CD45RA+ cells were excluded from the naive CD8 cells, which were CD45RO-negative and positively selected for CCR7. Per germline, CDR1 PRHDT and CDR2 FYEKMQ (reference sequence). Trimming cost V 2 bases and J 7 bases, with 11 bases left between them. This CDR3 is 14 amino acids long. This specimen belongs to a study of shared clonotypes between healthy human individuals. Study overall: Those who served as donors were a couple of women and a few men between the ages of 18 and 49. Study results and caveats: The study generally estimated greater richness for naive than memory subsets. Sharing across four donors was highest in naive CD4 (roughly 5%) and lowest in memory CD8 (0.4%).

This sequence joins TRBV13 and TRBJ1-4; D ambiguous. The clonotype comes from a young man in good health. Sequenced material: naive CD8+ T cells sorted from blood. The CDR3 bases are TGTGCCAGCAGCTTAAAGTCGCCAGCTGAAAAACTGTTTTTT. This gives the protein CASSLKSPAEKLFF. Full variable domain (missing parts from reference TRBV13 and TRBJ1-4): AAGVIQSPRHLIKEKRETATLKCYPIPRHDTVYWYQQGPGQDPQFLISFYEKMQSDKGSIPDRFSAQQFSDYHSELNMSSLELGDSALYFCASSLKSPAEKLFFGSGTQLSVL.